The 3 T cell receptor beta chains given below trace back to one sample, sequenced in a study of metastatic and nonmetastatic thyroid tumors. Each patient went into thyroid surgery without having received any treatment. TCRdb re-called the PCR reads via MiXCR. The table lists approximately 21,000 clones, around a quarter of them singletons, with less than 7% in the top ten. Source material: blood. These receptors were collected from a female donor with papillary thyroid cancer or a benign thyroid nodule (not recorded which). Some clones in this sample may be carry-over from other donors' samples.

This clone was picked up many times. The chain links TRBV7-9 to TRBJ1-1; TRBD1 is a possible D gene (5 bases). Trimming cost V 5 bases and J 4 bases, with 14 bases left between them. The CDR3 consists of 14 residues. The germline V gene has CDR1 SEHNR and CDR2 FQNEAQ (reference sequence). DNA for the CDR3: TGTGCCAGCAGCGCCAACAGGCAGTCCACTGAAGCTTTCTTT. Encoded protein: CASSANRQSTEAFF.

The gene calls are TRBV30 and TRBJ1-2; the D is unclear. V was shortened by 1 base and J by 4 bases, with 10 bases between the two germline ends. The CDR3 sequence is 13 residues long. Germline assignment: CDR1 GTSNPN and CDR2 SVGIG (reference sequence). CDR3 sequence reads: CAWSGSGFYGYTF. DNA for the CDR3: TGTGCCTGGAGTGGATCGGGATTCTATGGCTACACCTTC.

Ten or more counts support this clone. This chain joins TRBV9 and TRBJ1-4, with D unresolved. The V end was cut by 3 bases, the J end by 11 bases, with 11 bases between. The germline gives CDR1 SGDLS, CDR2 YYNGEE. This CDR3 comprises 12 residues. For the CDR3, the DNA is TGTGCCAGCAGCGGAGAGGTGGGGAAACTGTTTTTT. The encoded protein is CASSGEVGKLFF.